These 23 T cell receptor beta chains came from one sample sequenced in a study of vaccination and CD4 T cells after COVID-19. Treatment indicated: roughly 10-day PBMC culture with coronavirus spike peptide pools or control peptides (ViraFEST assay). No antigens are known for them. An Oncomine TCR Beta short-read assay was used to sequence the DNA from cultured CD4+ T cells. TCRdb re-derived calls from the PCR reads in MiXCR, one entry per CDR3 protein. The sample has some 11,000 distinct CDR3 sequences, roughly 50% seen once. Material: CD4+ T cells from blood, cultured in vitro. These receptors all come from a human donor who had recovered from COVID-19.

The chain combines TRBV7-9 with TRBJ1-4; D call uncertain. V was pared by 3 bases and J by 5 bases, with 10 bases between. In germline, CDR1 is SEHNR, CDR2 FQNEAQ (reference sequence). CDR3 length: 14 amino acids. This CDR3 is CASSFSTQNEKLFF. Here the CDR3 DNA reads TGTGCCAGCAGCTTTAGTACGCAGAATGAAAAACTGTTTTTT. Combining the CDR3 with reference TRBV7-9 and TRBJ1-4 gives the whole variable domain DTGVSQNPRHKITKRGQNVTFRCDPISEHNRLYWYRQTLGQGPEFLTYFQNEAQLEKSRLLSDRFSAERPKGSFSTLEIQRTEQGDSAMYLCASSFSTQNEKLFFGSGTQLSVL.

DNA of the CDR3: TGTGCCAGCAGCTTAGAGAACACTGAAGCTTTCTTT. Translation: CASSLENTEAFF. The chain employs TRBV7-9 and TRBJ1-1; D call uncertain. Looked up from germline, CDR1 is SEHNR and CDR2 is FQNEAQ (reference sequence). The V end was cut by 1 base, the J end by 1 base, with 1 base between. The length of the CDR3 is 12 residues.

The chain links TRBV27 to TRBJ1-1; weak D call: TRBD1 (5 bases). The V gene lost 6 bases and the J gene lost 3 bases, with 11 bases spanning the gap. Germline CDR1 reads MNHEY; CDR2 reads SMNVEV (reference sequence). This CDR3 has 13 amino acids. CDR3 sequence (DNA): TGTGCCAGCAGCATGGAGGGGTACACTGAAGCTTTCTTT. Translating gives CASSMEGYTEAFF.

This clonotype has a handful of counts. V is TRBV27 and J is TRBJ1-1; D is unresolved. Trimming removed 8 bases at V and 5 bases at J, with 15 bases between. The CDR3 totals 13 residues. Germline values: CDR1 MNHEY, CDR2 SMNVEV (reference sequence). CDR3 amino acids: CASLSPSGTEAFF. DNA of the CDR3: TGTGCCAGCCTTTCCCCAAGCGGGACTGAAGCTTTCTTT.

The rearrangement uses TRBV5-1 and TRBJ1-5, with unresolved D. V was pared by 0 bases and J by 0 bases, with 13 bases between. Germline V lookup: CDR1 SGHRS, CDR2 YFSETQ. The CDR3 sequence is 17 residues long. CDR3 amino acids: CASSLGVGQASNQPQHF. DNA for the CDR3: TGCGCCAGCAGCTTGGGAGTGGGTCAGGCTAGCAATCAGCCCCAGCATTTT.

The chain employs TRBV7-3 and TRBJ1-6; 9 bases line up with TRBD1. Germline CDR1 reads SGHTA; CDR2 reads FQGTGA. The CDR3 runs to 15 residues. With V trimmed by 0 bases and J by 8 bases, 2 bases remained unmatched. The CDR3 region is CASSLTGDRDSPLHF. CDR3 DNA sequence: TGTGCCAGCAGCTTAACTGGGGACAGGGATTCACCCCTCCACTTT.

The CDR3 sequence: CASGFTDTQYF. CDR3 coding DNA: TGTGCCAGCGGGTTCACAGATACGCAGTATTTT. The chain recombines TRBV2 with TRBJ2-3; no clear D gene. Germline CDR1 reads SNHLY; CDR2 reads FYNNEI. V was pared by 8 bases and J by 2 bases, with 5 bases between. This CDR3 spans 11 amino acids.

This clonotype came up a few times. This rearrangement joins TRBV24-1 to TRBJ2-7; maybe TRBD2 (5 bases). Trimming pared 3 bases from V and 2 bases from J, leaving 7 bases between. Germline-derived CDR1 and CDR2 are KGHDR and SFDVKD. CDR3 length equals 13 residues. The CDR3 reads CATSDGLTYEQYF. In DNA, the CDR3 is TGTGCCACCAGTGATGGACTCACCTACGAGCAGTACTTC.

The J gene is TRBJ2-3, the V gene TRBV2; maybe TRBD2 (6 bases). The V gene lost 5 bases and the J gene lost 1 base, with 13 bases spanning the gap. The CDR3 spans 15 residues. Germline V lookup: CDR1 SNHLY, CDR2 FYNNEI. The CDR3 DNA reads as TGTGCCAGCAGTTGGGCCGGGGGACGCACAGATACGCAGTATTTT. This gives the protein CASSWAGGRTDTQYF.

This clonotype was picked up one time. The V and J genes are TRBV7-2 and TRBJ2-1; 8 bases agree with TRBD1. Germline lookup yields CDR1 SGHTA and CDR2 FQGNSA. Trimming at V came to 2 bases and at J to 5 bases, leaving 11 bases not matched to a gene. There are 17 residues in the CDR3. The CDR3 DNA follows: TGTGCCAGCAGCTTAAGAGGGGGCGGGACAGGAGACAATGAGCAGTTCTTC. Its protein is CASSLRGGGTGDNEQFF.

The chain couples TRBV19 to TRBJ1-3; D remains unclear. Per germline, CDR1 LNHDA and CDR2 SQIVND (reference sequence). V shed 4 bases and J shed 4 bases, with 11 bases lying between them. The CDR3 extends over 14 amino acids. CDR3 loop: CASSTRNMGNTIYF. The CDR3 nucleotides read TGTGCCAGTAGTACGAGAAACATGGGAAACACCATATATTTT.

The chain recombines TRBV5-8 with TRBJ1-6, with TRBD1 matching over 7 bases. J was trimmed by 0 bases and V by 4 bases; bases with no gene match: 7. Per germline, CDR1 SGHTS and CDR2 YDEGEE. The CDR3 has 17 amino acids. The CDR3 loop reads CASSRGGSSSYNSPLHF. The CDR3 DNA is TGTGCCAGCAGCAGAGGGGGCAGTTCCTCCTATAATTCACCCCTCCACTTT.

CDR3 DNA: TGTGCCAGCAGTTTCTTAGCGGGCCGCACAGATACGCAGTATTTT. Its translation is CASSFLAGRTDTQYF. The chain links TRBV27 to TRBJ2-3, with 7 nucleotides matching TRBD2. The CDR3 consists of 15 residues. The V segment lost 3 bases and the J segment 1 base; nucleotides outside the gene matches: 4. CDR1 is MNHEY and CDR2 is SMNVEV in the germline V gene (reference sequence).

This clonotype is labeled as medium-sized. The rearrangement joins TRBV12-3 or TRBV12-4 to TRBJ1-5; TRBD1 might be the D (6 bases). There are 13 residues in the CDR3. V lost 6 bases to trimming and J lost 4 bases, with 10 bases between them. CDR3 protein: CASRVTGNQPQHF. The DNA of the CDR3 is TGTGCCAGCAGGGTTACAGGGAATCAGCCCCAGCATTTT.

This chain's CDR3 is CSARGEASGIGETQYF. The CDR3 DNA sequence: TGCAGTGCTAGAGGGGAGGCTAGCGGGATAGGAGAGACCCAGTACTTC. V gene TRBV20-1 combines with J gene TRBJ2-5; TRBD2 matches 9 bases. This CDR3 comprises 16 residues. The V segment lost 1 base and the J segment 4 bases; nucleotides outside the gene matches: 10. Germline loops: CDR1 DFQATT, CDR2 SNEGSKA (reference sequence).

V usage is TRBV28 and J usage is TRBJ1-2, with TRBD1 as a possible D gene (6 bases). The germline V gene has CDR1 MDHEN and CDR2 SYDVKM. This CDR3 contains 12 residues. Trimming took off 5 bases at V and 8 bases at J, with 12 bases between the two ends. The CDR3 coding sequence is TGTGCCAGCAGTATACAGGGAGGCGGCTACACCTTC. As protein: CASSIQGGGYTF.

This clonotype has just a few counts. The rearrangement links TRBV6-2 or TRBV6-3 to TRBJ2-1, with TRBD1 matching 7 bases. The length of the CDR3 is 16 residues. Trimming at V came to 4 bases and at J to 3 bases, leaving 9 bases not matched to a gene. In germline, CDR1 is MNHEY, CDR2 SVGEGT. The CDR3 region has the DNA TGTGCCAGCAGTTTCACCGGGACAGCCGTCTACAATGAGCAGTTCTTC. It is translated as CASSFTGTAVYNEQFF.

CDR3 DNA sequence: TGTGCCAGCAGCTTAGCAGCAAAGGGCACTGAAGCTTTCTTT. This translates into CASSLAAKGTEAFF. This rearrangement joins TRBV7-9 to TRBJ1-1; D is ambiguous. Germline V lookup: CDR1 SEHNR, CDR2 FQNEAQ (reference sequence). CDR3 length: 14 amino acids. V lost 0 bases and J lost 4, with 9 bases in between.

This clonotype appeared a few times. This rearrangement joins TRBV11-3 to TRBJ1-1, with D unresolved. The germline V and J ends were trimmed by 1 base and 11 bases, with 11 bases remaining between them. The CDR3 has 12 residues. The germline V gene has CDR1 SGHNT and CDR2 YENEEA. CDR3 nucleotide sequence: TGTGCCAGCAGCTTAGTGCGGGCTCGGGCTTTCTTT. Protein sequence: CASSLVRARAFF.

This clonotype was counted only a few times. The rearrangement uses TRBV15 and TRBJ1-5, with D hard to call. The V gene lost 1 base and the J gene lost 8 bases, with 9 bases spanning the gap. The CDR3 is made up of 13 amino acids. The germline V gene has CDR1 LNHNV and CDR2 YYDKDF (reference sequence). CDR3 DNA: TGTGCCACCAGCAGAGGACGGGAGGAGCCCCAGCATTTT. Encoded protein: CATSRGREEPQHF.

In this sample, this clonotype turned up once. The chain joins TRBV12-3 or TRBV12-4 to TRBJ1-1; D possibly corresponds to TRBD1 (6 bases). The CDR3 extends over 15 amino acids. V was trimmed by 6 bases and J by 0 bases, leaving 14 bases between them. The CDR3 loop reads CASRPQGRLNTEAFF. In DNA, the CDR3 is TGTGCCAGCAGGCCACAGGGTAGGTTGAACACTGAAGCTTTCTTT.

The sample holds a few counts of this clonotype. The rearrangement joins TRBV6-1 to TRBJ2-6, with 7 bases lining up with TRBD1. From germline, CDR1 is MNHNS and CDR2 SASEGT. After removal of 7 bases from V and 0 bases from J, the junction contained 12 bases not matched to a gene. CDR3 length: 18 residues. CDR3 DNA: TGTGCCAGCACCAAAACCGGGACAGCCTTCTCTGGGGCCAACGTCCTGACTTTC. This codes for CASTKTGTAFSGANVLTF.

The sample holds one count of this clonotype. The chain carries TRBV2 and TRBJ2-2; TRBD1 might be the D (5 bases). Trimming left V 6 bases short and J 2 bases short, with 10 bases between. Germline assignment: CDR1 SNHLY and CDR2 FYNNEI. The length of the CDR3 is 14 residues. This CDR3 is CASRDKGNTGELFF. The CDR3 nucleotides read TGTGCCAGCAGGGACAAGGGTAACACCGGGGAGCTGTTTTTT.